These 4 T cell receptor beta chains share one sample of origin, sequenced in a study of blood T cell repertoires in COVID-19. Using immunoSEQ multiplex PCR, the repertoire was profiled, and TCRdb retains in-frame clones only, with some absent. The sample consists of roughly 250,000 clones, approximately 85% of them appearing once. Sequenced sample: PBMCs or T cells enriched from blood (not recorded which). The receptor set was obtained from a woman aged 45-65 years who had recovered from COVID-19.

The chain has TRBV6-5 and TRBJ1-2; possibly TRBD1 for D (5 bases). Between the trimmed V and J ends, which lost 0 bases and 5 bases, there was a span of 13 bases. The CDR3 has 15 residues. Germline values: CDR1 MNHEY, CDR2 SVGAGI. The CDR3 loop is CASSYSYDSRYGYTF. CDR3 in DNA: TGTGCCAGCAGTTACTCTTATGACAGCAGATATGGCTACACCTTC.

This clone was observed a handful of times. The V and J genes are TRBV4-1 and TRBJ2-7, with D uncertain. With 0 bases removed from V and 0 bases from J, the gap between germline ends came to 9 bases. The CDR3 runs 15 residues. Germline CDR1 and CDR2: MGHRA and YSYEKL. CDR3 region: CASSQEFSSSYEQYF. The CDR3 nucleotides read TGCGCCAGCAGCCAAGAGTTCTCGAGCTCCTACGAGCAGTACTTC.

This chain links TRBV7-3 with TRBJ2-7; a possible D gene is TRBD2 (6 bases). The CDR3 contains 15 residues. The germline CDR1 and CDR2 sequences are SGHTA and FQGTGA. The germline V and J ends were trimmed by 5 bases and 0 bases, with 14 bases remaining between them. The CDR3 protein is CASSPKPSDSYEQYF. The CDR3 DNA follows: TGTGCCAGCAGCCCGAAACCTAGCGACTCCTACGAGCAGTACTTC.

This chain joins TRBV9 and TRBJ2-3; 11 positions match TRBD2. V trimming: 3 bases; J trimming: 3 bases; junction bases outside the gene matches: 12. The germline V gene encodes CDR1 SGDLS and CDR2 YYNGEE. The CDR3 contains 18 residues. The CDR3, as DNA: TGTGCCAGCAGCGCCATTAGCGGGGGGGCCTTTTTGACAGATACGCAGTATTTT. This gives the protein CASSAISGGAFLTDTQYF.